The rows below give T cell receptor beta chains drawn from one sample of a study of OX40 agonist ivuxolimab in advanced cancers. Method: immunoSEQ multiplex PCR; TCRdb's copy keeps in-frame clones and lacks some. The repertoire has 95,000 to 100,000 clones, approximately 83% of them found once; the top ten carry over 1.3%. The sequencing used CD4+ or CD8+ T cells sorted from blood, collected in a trial of the OX40 agonist ivuxolimab. The receptors were gathered from an adult with an advanced solid tumor such as melanoma, head and neck, liver or kidney cancer. The CDR3 runs from the conserved cysteine through the conserved F or W. Fields, in order: V gene, J gene, clone size, D gene, CDR3 DNA, CDR3 protein. D genes are given only for firm matches. Rows may omit the clone size; those that give it use once, few, many or a size class.

V: TRBV6-5; J: TRBJ2-7; size: few; D: .; DNA: TGTGCCAGCAGTTACGCAGAAACGGGAACCTACGAGCAGTACTTC; CDR3: CASSYAETGTYEQYF
V: TRBV7-8; J: TRBJ1-6; size: .; D: .; DNA: TGTGCCAGCAGCTTAGGGGCGGATTCACCCCTCCACTTT; CDR3: CASSLGADSPLHF
V: TRBV10-3; J: TRBJ2-7; size: .; D: .; DNA: TGTGCCATCAGTGAGGCGTACTACGAGCAGTACTTC; CDR3: CAISEAYYEQYF
V: TRBV11-1; J: TRBJ2-5; size: .; D: .; DNA: TGTGCCAGCAGTAGGGCGCGGGCCCAAGAGACCCAGTACTTC; CDR3: CASSRARAQETQYF
V: TRBV6-6; J: TRBJ2-5; size: .; D: TRBD1; DNA: TGTGCCAGCAGTTACTCCAGGGGGTACCAAGAGACCCAGTACTTC; CDR3: CASSYSRGYQETQYF
V: TRBV4-2; J: TRBJ1-5; size: .; D: .; DNA: TGTGCCAGCAGCCAAGACCTCAATAGCAATCAGCCCCAGCATTTT; CDR3: CASSQDLNSNQPQHF
V: TRBV6-6; J: TRBJ2-7; size: .; D: .; DNA: TGTGTCAGCCGCCCCGGGACAAGAGCCTACGAGCAGTACTTC; CDR3: CVSRPGTRAYEQYF
V: TRBV7-2; J: TRBJ1-2; size: .; D: .; DNA: TGTGCCAGCAGCTTCCTCAGCCAGACGAAATATGGCTACACCTTC; CDR3: CASSFLSQTKYGYTF
V: TRBV27; J: TRBJ2-3; size: .; D: .; DNA: TGTGCCAGCAGTTCAATTCTTGGGTTCGGACAGACTAGCACAGATACGCAGTATTTT; CDR3: CASSSILGFGQTSTDTQYF
V: TRBV19; J: TRBJ1-6; size: .; D: TRBD1; DNA: TGTGCCAGTAAAACAGGGGGAATCAATTCACCCCTCCACTTT; CDR3: CASKTGGINSPLHF
V: TRBV7-2; J: TRBJ2-7; size: once; D: .; DNA: TGTGCCAGCAGCTTAGGAGACGGGGGACTCTACGAGCAGTACTTC; CDR3: CASSLGDGGLYEQYF
V: TRBV30; J: TRBJ2-7; size: .; D: .; DNA: TGTGCCTGGAGTGTCTACCGATACTCCTACGAGCAGTACTTC; CDR3: CAWSVYRYSYEQYF
V: TRBV7-7; J: TRBJ2-2; size: .; D: .; DNA: TGTGCCAGCAGCCTAGAGGACCGCACCGGGGAGCTGTTTTTT; CDR3: CASSLEDRTGELFF
V: TRBV5-4; J: TRBJ1-4; size: .; D: .; DNA: TGTGCCAGCAGCCACCGACAGGCTGATGAAAAACTGTTTTTT; CDR3: CASSHRQADEKLFF
V: TRBV7-9; J: TRBJ2-1; size: once; D: .; DNA: TGTGCCAGCAGCTTAGCGAGGCTAGCAAGTACGCAGTTCTTC; CDR3: CASSLARLASTQFF
V: TRBV11-1; J: TRBJ1-1; size: .; D: TRBD1; DNA: TGTGCCAGCAGTTTTAGGGGACAGGGGACCCCGGCCCCTGAAGCTTTCTTT; CDR3: CASSFRGQGTPAPEAFF
V: TRBV6-6; J: TRBJ2-3; size: .; D: .; DNA: TGTGCCAGCAGTTCCCCCAGGGTCCCAGATACGCAGTATTTT; CDR3: CASSSPRVPDTQYF
V: TRBV4-2; J: TRBJ1-5; size: .; D: .; DNA: TGTGCCAGCAGCTTGACCCACGGGGTAGATCAGCCCCAGCATTTT; CDR3: CASSLTHGVDQPQHF
V: TRBV11-1; J: TRBJ2-7; size: .; D: TRBD1; DNA: TGTGCCAGCAGCTTAGTTCAGGGGGCCAAGGAGCAGTACTTC; CDR3: CASSLVQGAKEQYF
V: TRBV7-2; J: TRBJ2-1; size: once; D: TRBD1; DNA: TGTGCCAGCAGTAGGGGACAGGGGGCACAGAATGAGCAGTTCTTC; CDR3: CASSRGQGAQNEQFF
V: TRBV7-3; J: TRBJ1-6; size: .; D: TRBD1; DNA: TGTGCCAGCAGCTTAGGCCGACAGGGGGCGAAAAATTCACCCCTCCACTTT; CDR3: CASSLGRQGAKNSPLHF
V: TRBV4-3; J: TRBJ2-1; size: few; D: .; DNA: TGCGCCAGCAGCCAAGTTGGTTTGGGGGCGGAAATATACAATGAGCAGTTCTTC; CDR3: CASSQVGLGAEIYNEQFF
V: TRBV6-6; J: TRBJ2-1; size: .; D: .; DNA: TGTGCCAGTGCCGGGACCGAAAACAATGAGCAGTTCTTC; CDR3: CASAGTENNEQFF
V: TRBV5-3; J: TRBJ2-3; size: .; D: .; DNA: TGTGCCAGAAGCGGAACGGGGGACCGTACAGATACGCAGTATTTT; CDR3: CARSGTGDRTDTQYF
V: TRBV6-6; J: TRBJ2-5; size: .; D: .; DNA: TGTGCCAGCACCAGCCCGGCCGGGGAGACCCAGTACTTC; CDR3: CASTSPAGETQYF
V: TRBV30; J: TRBJ1-1; size: .; D: .; DNA: TGTGCCTGGAGTACGGAGGCTGAAGCTTTCTTT; CDR3: CAWSTEAEAFF
V: TRBV19; J: TRBJ1-4; size: .; D: .; DNA: TGTGCCAGTAGGGGACTGCCAGCAACTAATGAAAAACTGTTTTTT; CDR3: CASRGLPATNEKLFF
V: TRBV21-1; J: TRBJ1-6; size: .; D: .; DNA: TGTGCCAGCAGCAAGGGCGCAGGAAATTCACCCCTCCACTTT; CDR3: CASSKGAGNSPLHF
V: TRBV5-1; J: TRBJ1-6; size: .; D: .; DNA: TGCGCCAGCAGCTTACGCCAGGGTAATTCACCCCTCCACTTT; CDR3: CASSLRQGNSPLHF
V: TRBV5-3; J: TRBJ1-1; size: .; D: .; DNA: TGTGCCAGAAGCTTGATTCCGGGGGCTCTGTCAGCTTTCTTT; CDR3: CARSLIPGALSAFF
V: TRBV11-2; J: TRBJ1-5; size: few; D: .; DNA: TGTGCCAGCAGCTTAGATCAGGGGAGACCCCAGCATTTT; CDR3: CASSLDQGRPQHF
V: TRBV5-4; J: TRBJ2-1; size: .; D: TRBD2; DNA: TGTGCCAGCAGCCGCCCGGGACTAGAGATAAATGAGCAGTTCTTC; CDR3: CASSRPGLEINEQFF
V: TRBV19; J: TRBJ1-2; size: .; D: .; DNA: TGTGCCAGTACCCCGGGGGCAGGAGGCGTCTATGGCTACACCTTC; CDR3: CASTPGAGGVYGYTF
V: TRBV10-1; J: TRBJ1-1; size: .; D: TRBD1; DNA: TGCGCCAGCACCTACAGGGGGGAGGCGGCCACTGAAGCTTTCTTT; CDR3: CASTYRGEAATEAFF
V: TRBV6-6; J: TRBJ1-3; size: .; D: .; DNA: TGTGCCAGCAGTCAAAATGGGATGCGCCTCAACACCATATATTTT; CDR3: CASSQNGMRLNTIYF
V: TRBV7-2; J: TRBJ2-7; size: .; D: TRBD1; DNA: TGTGCCAGCAGCCCCAAAAGAGACAGGGGGTTCGAGCAGTACTTC; CDR3: CASSPKRDRGFEQYF
V: TRBV5-1; J: TRBJ1-4; size: .; D: TRBD1; DNA: TGCGCCAGCAGCCCCGGGGACAGGTTTAATGAAAAACTGTTTTTT; CDR3: CASSPGDRFNEKLFF
V: TRBV25-1; J: TRBJ1-4; size: .; D: .; DNA: TGTGCCAGCAGGGACAGTCCACCCAAAGATGAAAAACTGTTTTTT; CDR3: CASRDSPPKDEKLFF
V: TRBV6-1; J: TRBJ2-7; size: .; D: TRBD2; DNA: TGTGCCAGCAGTGAAGCGCTTCAGCGGGGGGCGGACTACGAGCAGTACTTC; CDR3: CASSEALQRGADYEQYF
V: TRBV5-6; J: TRBJ1-3; size: .; D: .; DNA: TGTGCCAGCAGCATGTCAGGGGCTGGAAACACCATATATTTT; CDR3: CASSMSGAGNTIYF
V: TRBV5-1; J: TRBJ1-6; size: .; D: .; DNA: TGCGCCAGCAGCCCCGGACGCTTAGATTCACCCCTCCACTTT; CDR3: CASSPGRLDSPLHF
V: TRBV7-3; J: TRBJ2-3; size: .; D: TRBD2; DNA: TGTGCCAGCAGCTTAACATTAGGAGGGGGCGGGAGGGCCCGGACAGATACGCAGTATTTT; CDR3: CASSLTLGGGGRARTDTQYF
V: TRBV11-2; J: TRBJ2-2; size: .; D: TRBD2; DNA: TGTGCCAGCAGCCGTACAGCGGGAAACACCGGGGAGCTGTTTTTT; CDR3: CASSRTAGNTGELFF
V: TRBV9; J: TRBJ2-1; size: .; D: .; DNA: TGTGCCAGCAGCGTAGGAATCGATGAGCAGTTCTTC; CDR3: CASSVGIDEQFF
V: TRBV19; J: TRBJ1-1; size: once; D: .; DNA: TGTGCCAGTAGTAGCGGGGCCATGAACACTGAAGCTTTCTTT; CDR3: CASSSGAMNTEAFF
V: TRBV5-1; J: TRBJ2-7; size: .; D: TRBD2; DNA: TGCGCCAGCAGCTTCGACGGAGCGGGGTCCTCCTACGAGCAGTACTTC; CDR3: CASSFDGAGSSYEQYF
V: TRBV2; J: TRBJ1-1; size: .; D: TRBD1; DNA: TGTGCCAGCAGTGACAGGGGGCTAACTGAAGCTTTCTTT; CDR3: CASSDRGLTEAFF
V: TRBV7-9; J: TRBJ2-1; size: .; D: TRBD2; DNA: TGTGCCAGCAGCTTAGTGCCTAGCGGGGGCAATGAGCAGTTCTTC; CDR3: CASSLVPSGGNEQFF
V: TRBV7-2; J: TRBJ1-2; size: .; D: TRBD1; DNA: TGTGCCAGCAGCTTGACCCCCGGGACAGGGGGCGCCGGCTACACCTTC; CDR3: CASSLTPGTGGAGYTF
V: TRBV6-1; J: TRBJ1-3; size: .; D: .; DNA: TGTGCCAGCAGCCTCTTCAGGGTTACTGGAAACACCATATATTTT; CDR3: CASSLFRVTGNTIYF
V: TRBV15; J: TRBJ2-7; size: .; D: TRBD1; DNA: TGTGCCACCAGCAGAGGACAGGGGGACTACGAGCAGTACTTC; CDR3: CATSRGQGDYEQYF
V: TRBV11-1; J: TRBJ1-6; size: .; D: .; DNA: TGTGCCAGCAGCTCTTCGGGCCCCTCCGGGTCCTATAATTCACCCCTCCACTTT; CDR3: CASSSSGPSGSYNSPLHF
V: TRBV19; J: TRBJ1-1; size: .; D: TRBD1; DNA: TGTGCCAGTAGTTACCGTCCGGGACAGACCTTGAACACTGAAGCTTTCTTT; CDR3: CASSYRPGQTLNTEAFF
V: TRBV5-1; J: TRBJ1-1; size: .; D: TRBD1; DNA: TGCGCCAGCAGCTCCCGGACCGGGACAGGGGTCGGCACTGAAGCTTTCTTT; CDR3: CASSSRTGTGVGTEAFF
V: TRBV5-1; J: TRBJ2-7; size: .; D: TRBD1; DNA: TGCGCCAGCGCAAGGACAGGCCTCTCCTACGAGCAGTACTTC; CDR3: CASARTGLSYEQYF
V: TRBV28; J: TRBJ1-4; size: .; D: .; DNA: TGTGCCAGTACATACGGGAAGGGGGGCAGTGAAAAACTGTTTTTT; CDR3: CASTYGKGGSEKLFF
V: TRBV9; J: TRBJ1-1; size: .; D: .; DNA: TGTGCCAGCAGCGTAGAGAGGTCAGGGGATCCAGCTGAAGCTTTCTTT; CDR3: CASSVERSGDPAEAFF
V: TRBV7-3; J: TRBJ2-2; size: .; D: TRBD2; DNA: TGTGCCAGCAGCAGGGAGGGGTTGGGCACCGGGGAGCTGTTTTTT; CDR3: CASSREGLGTGELFF
V: TRBV5-6; J: TRBJ2-7; size: .; D: .; DNA: TGTGCCAGCAGATTGGGGCAGGGGGGATACGAGCAGTACTTC; CDR3: CASRLGQGGYEQYF
V: TRBV7-6; J: TRBJ2-5; size: .; D: .; DNA: TGTGCCAGCAGCAGATCCGCTAGCGAACAAGAGACCCAGTACTTC; CDR3: CASSRSASEQETQYF